A selection of T cell receptor beta chains follows, all from one sample in a study of OX40 agonist ivuxolimab in advanced cancers. Generated by immunoSEQ multiplex PCR, the TCRdb table keeps only in-frame clones and is missing some. Of 55,000 to 65,000 clones in the sample, around 86% are singletons; the top ten hold roughly 4%. The sequences come from CD4+ or CD8+ T cells sorted from blood, collected in a trial of the OX40 agonist ivuxolimab. Receptor source: an adult with an advanced solid tumor such as melanoma, head and neck, liver or kidney cancer. Both conserved end residues are trimmed from each CDR3.

v_gene,j_gene,CDR3aa
TRBV9,TRBJ1-3,ASGGTVTGNTIY
TRBV7-3,TRBJ2-2,ASSLGLAGYTGELF
TRBV7-9,TRBJ1-4,ASTRRTENEKLF
TRBV5-1,TRBJ1-1,ASSFRTGGRPEAF
TRBV5-6,TRBJ1-1,ASSLVGSHTEAF
TRBV27,TRBJ1-5,ASSPRVRTPAGNQPQH
TRBV5-1,TRBJ2-5,ASSLGAVQETQY
TRBV14,TRBJ1-1,ASSPTREGVAF
TRBV12-2,TRBJ2-1,ASRSGSEQF
TRBV7-2,TRBJ1-6,ASSLANVSPLH
TRBV19,TRBJ2-1,ASSIMGQVQI
TRBV7-9,TRBJ2-7,ASSVTQGNYEQY
TRBV6-5,TRBJ1-6,ASSYSVERSPLH
TRBV10-3,TRBJ2-3,AIQDRAGRDTQY
TRBV5-1,TRBJ2-5,ASSLALEQETQY
TRBV7-2,TRBJ2-7,ASSLGTGGEQY
TRBV7-3,TRBJ2-5,ASSYGQGETQY
TRBV27,TRBJ2-7,ASRTATVGEQY
TRBV6-5,TRBJ2-2,ASSYGHNTGELF
TRBV6-5,TRBJ1-5,ASSSQGFGQPQH
TRBV7-2,TRBJ2-5,ASSPHAGGGEETQY
TRBV10-3,TRBJ1-4,AISFRENEKLF
TRBV9,TRBJ1-1,ASSVSTGGTEAF
TRBV28,TRBJ2-2,ASSFGGDTGELF
TRBV5-5,TRBJ1-2,ASSFQGFGGYT
TRBV6-1,TRBJ1-1,ASSEGVGPLTEAF
TRBV6-5,TRBJ1-2,ASRGDSAIKGYT
TRBV10-3,TRBJ1-2,AISEGSGYT
TRBV5-1,TRBJ1-6,ASSPTGGHGSPLH
TRBV11-1,TRBJ2-5,ASSLTGGLETQY
TRBV27,TRBJ1-2,ASSSPGDGYT
TRBV28,TRBJ1-6,ASSSWTVGNSPLH
TRBV4-1,TRBJ1-6,ASSQRDSDLSPLH
TRBV11-2,TRBJ2-3,ASSPLRGRTDTQY
TRBV6-1,TRBJ2-3,ASNTDRTDTQY
TRBV6-1,TRBJ1-1,ASSDGTLNTEAF
TRBV6-5,TRBJ1-2,ASSLGQGAGYT
TRBV7-2,TRBJ1-6,ASSFGTGPHNSPLH
TRBV7-8,TRBJ2-1,ASSLIGDEQF
TRBV7-3,TRBJ1-6,ASSLGDSPLH
TRBV5-1,TRBJ1-5,ASSLTGDQPQH
TRBV5-1,TRBJ1-2,ASSTGQSLFHGYT
TRBV10-3,TRBJ1-4,AIRGGPGGEKLF
TRBV2,TRBJ1-5,ASSQGAGPNQPQH
TRBV5-6,TRBJ1-3,ASSLRRNSGNTIY
TRBV2,TRBJ2-7,ASQRDSSYEQY
TRBV7-2,TRBJ2-2,ASSLAANTGELF
TRBV5-8,TRBJ1-5,ASSLWRSNQPQH
TRBV28,TRBJ2-7,ASRPSTFSASLYEQY
TRBV28,TRBJ1-1,ASSLWDANTEAF
TRBV7-2,TRBJ2-5,ASSLKQGGTQY
TRBV9,TRBJ1-2,ASSVEMKGGYT
TRBV6-5,TRBJ1-5,ASRRGDRDQPQH
TRBV2,TRBJ1-3,ASMDLGGNTIY
TRBV9,TRBJ1-5,ASSVNGDRNQPQH
TRBV4-2,TRBJ2-4,ASSLATGAKNIQY
TRBV18,TRBJ1-5,ASSPAGVGEPQH
TRBV21-1,TRBJ1-4,ASRVSGGNEKLF